This T cell receptor beta chain emerged from a study of CD8 T cells in ankylosing spondylitis. This clonotype showed up many times. Library preparation for TCR beta used quantitative 5'-RACE with molecular barcodes. TCRdb reprocessed the 5' RACE reads via MiXCR and lists one record per CDR3 protein. The table lists 250,000 or so distinct CDR3 sequences, 15% to 20% of them singletons. This sequence was found in a male donor with ankylosing spondylitis or in good health (not recorded which). Material for sequencing was blood, either unsorted or a sorted T cell fraction (not recorded which).

The CDR3 protein is CASSQWGSGTEAFF. In nucleotides, the CDR3 is TGTGCCAGCAGCCAGTGGGGAAGCGGCACTGAAGCTTTCTTT. The rearrangement joins TRBV2 to TRBJ1-1; D call uncertain. Germline-derived CDR1 and CDR2 are SNHLY and FYNNEI. This CDR3 has 14 residues. The germline V and J ends were trimmed by 6 bases and 4 bases, with 15 bases remaining between them.